This T cell receptor (beta chain) derives from a study of OX40 agonist ivuxolimab in advanced cancers. About the research overall: Patients with hepatocellular carcinoma, melanoma, renal cell or head and neck cancer made up the dose-escalation patients. Three individuals attained partial responses, comprising one hepatocellular carcinoma case and two cutaneous melanoma cases. The eligibility criteria allowed prior anti-PD-1, anti-PD-L1 or anti-CTLA-4 therapy, and about 40% had some.

As concerns this clone: The antigen remains unidentified.

The germline V gene encodes CDR1 SGDLS and CDR2 YYNGEE. The CDR3 extends over 14 amino acids. With 0 bases removed from V and 0 bases from J, the gap between germline ends came to 6 bases. Points from the study as a whole: Among the lowest peripheral clonal expansion occurred in 0.1-3.0 mg/kg partial responders.

The table came from immunoSEQ multiplex PCR; TCRdb's copy has only in-frame clones and leaves some out. The sample has 45,000 to 50,000 clones, roughly 86% seen once. Specimen: CD4+ or CD8+ T cells sorted from blood, collected in a trial of the OX40 agonist ivuxolimab. The genes are TRBV9 and TRBJ1-2; D ambiguous. The TCR comes from an adult with an advanced solid tumor such as melanoma, head and neck, liver or kidney cancer. The chain's CDR3 is CASSVGSANYGYTF. The CDR3 DNA is TGTGCCAGCAGCGTAGGTTCTGCTAACTATGGCTACACCTTC.